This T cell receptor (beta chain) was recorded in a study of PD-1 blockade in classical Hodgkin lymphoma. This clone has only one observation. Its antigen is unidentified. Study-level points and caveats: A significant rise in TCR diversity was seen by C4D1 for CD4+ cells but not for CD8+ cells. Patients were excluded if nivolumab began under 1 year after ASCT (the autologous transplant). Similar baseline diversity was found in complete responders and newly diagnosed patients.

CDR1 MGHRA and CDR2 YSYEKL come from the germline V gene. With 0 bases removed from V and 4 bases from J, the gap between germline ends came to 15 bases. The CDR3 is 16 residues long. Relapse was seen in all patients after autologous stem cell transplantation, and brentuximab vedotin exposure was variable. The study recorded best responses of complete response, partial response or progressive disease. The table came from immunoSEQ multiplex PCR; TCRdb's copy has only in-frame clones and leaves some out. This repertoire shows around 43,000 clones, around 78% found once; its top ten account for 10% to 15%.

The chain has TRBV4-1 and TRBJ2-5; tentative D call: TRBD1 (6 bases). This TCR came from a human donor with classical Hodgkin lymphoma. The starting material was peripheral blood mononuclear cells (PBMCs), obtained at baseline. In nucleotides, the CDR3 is TGCGCCAGCAGCCAAGATGAGTCCAGGGGACGAGAGACCCAGTACTTC. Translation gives CASSQDESRGRETQYF.